These 9 T cell receptor beta chains share one sample of origin, sequenced in a study of blood T cell repertoires in COVID-19. Profiled with immunoSEQ multiplex PCR; TCRdb holds only in-frame clones, not every one. Of around 450,000 clones in the sample, about 89% were seen once. Source material: peripheral blood. These TCRs come from a woman in her twenties or thirties with acute or convalescent COVID-19.

This rearrangement joins TRBV5-1 to TRBJ2-3, with 8 bases fitting TRBD2. With 0 bases clipped from V and 3 bases from J, the junction kept 3 bases outside the gene matches. The germline V gene has CDR1 SGHRS and CDR2 YFSETQ. This CDR3 region has 15 residues. CDR3 nucleotides: TGCGCCAGCAGCTTGGCGGCGGGGGGAACAGATACGCAGTATTTT. Protein: CASSLAAGGTDTQYF.

The chain joins TRBV15 to TRBJ1-1; 7 nucleotides agree with TRBD1. V shed 5 bases and J 2 bases; nucleotides not matched to a gene: 2. Germline V gene lookup returns CDR1 LNHNV and CDR2 YYDKDF (reference sequence). CDR3 length: 13 amino acids. CDR3 nucleotides: TGTGCCACCAGCGGGACAGTTAACACTGAAGCTTTCTTT. It is translated as CATSGTVNTEAFF.

V is TRBV10-3 and J is TRBJ1-1; 8 nucleotides line up with TRBD1. In germline, CDR1 is ENHRY, CDR2 SYGVKD. J lost 3 bases, V lost 8 bases, and 14 bases had no gene match. The CDR3 runs 16 residues. CDR3 bases: TGTGCCATCGGAGCAGGGGGCAAGAATGGGGACACTGAAGCTTTCTTT. It yields the protein CAIGAGGKNGDTEAFF.

This clone occurred a few times. The rearrangement joins TRBV19 to TRBJ1-5, with D possibly being TRBD1 (6 bases). From germline, CDR1 is LNHDA and CDR2 SQIVND (reference sequence). Between the trimmed V and J ends, which lost 7 bases and 4 bases, there was a span of 11 bases. This CDR3 is 13 amino acids long. The CDR3 sequence is CASNGQQNQPQHF. The CDR3 DNA is TGTGCCAGTAATGGACAGCAAAATCAGCCCCAGCATTTT.

This chain links TRBV10-2 with TRBJ1-1, with 11 bases aligning to TRBD1. CDR3 size: 15 residues. J was trimmed by 11 bases and V by 8 bases; bases with no gene match: 16. Germline V gene sequence: CDR1 WSHSY, CDR2 SAAADI. The CDR3 sequence is CASQSNPGQGGWAFF. The CDR3 DNA is TGCGCCAGCCAGTCTAACCCGGGACAGGGGGGTTGGGCTTTCTTT.

This chain uses TRBV5-8 with TRBJ2-7; tentatively, D is TRBD1 (6 bases). Trimming left V 5 bases short and J 1 base short, with 13 bases between. CDR3 length equals 14 residues. Looked up from germline, CDR1 is SGHTS and CDR2 is YDEGEE. CDR3 residues: CASRNRGTSYEQYF. In nucleotides, the CDR3 is TGTGCCAGCAGAAACCGAGGGACATCCTACGAGCAGTACTTC.

The genes are TRBV5-6 and TRBJ2-7; no firm D call. This CDR3 is 15 amino acids long. Looked up from germline, CDR1 is SGHDT and CDR2 is YYEEEE. Trimming stripped 3 bases from V and 0 bases from J, with 13 bases between. The CDR3 loop reads CASSSSSRNSYEQYF. The CDR3 region has the DNA TGTGCCAGCAGCTCAAGCTCCCGAAACTCCTACGAGCAGTACTTC.

About this clone: Other DNA sequences within the sample encode an identical CDR3. The chain uses TRBV5-1 and TRBJ1-4; TRBD1 aligns across 7 bases. CDR3 length: 15 amino acids. J was trimmed by 4 bases and V by 3 bases; bases with no gene match: 6. The germline CDR1 and CDR2 sequences are SGHRS and YFSETQ. The CDR3, as DNA: TGCGCCAGCAGCTCGAGGGGACAGATTAATGAAAAACTGTTTTTT. Translation: CASSSRGQINEKLFF.

V and J are TRBV5-1 and TRBJ1-3, with TRBD1 matching over 8 bases. From germline, CDR1 is SGHRS and CDR2 YFSETQ. The trim removed 2 bases at V and 2 bases at J, leaving 12 bases unmatched. CDR3 length: 18 residues. DNA for the CDR3: TGCGCCAGCAGCTTCTACCCGACAGGGGATGTGGCTGGAAACACCATATATTTT. Residues: CASSFYPTGDVAGNTIYF.